This T cell receptor (beta chain) was recorded in a study of blood T cells in healthy people across ages. Across the study: Template switching caught about one barcoded beta molecule for each two T cells.

The V end lost 4 bases, the J end lost 11 bases, and 14 bases lay between the germline ends. Germline CDR1 SGHTA, CDR2 FQGNSA. The CDR3 contains 12 residues. Every donor contributed around 10 milliliters of peripheral blood by blood draw. This clonotype was detected ten times or more. Its target is unknown. It was with a sample-barcoded 5' primer and a J-beta primer mix that a second PCR of roughly 7 to 11 cycles was run. Every cDNA molecule carried a tag from a template-switch adaptor bearing 12 random nucleotides. MiXCR, run by TCRdb on the 5' RACE reads, gives a single entry per CDR3 protein. The sample holds hundreds of thousands of distinct CDR3 sequences, about 32% seen once. Study-wide points: Estimated diversity, derived from one million T cells, was regarded as an underestimate.

Sequencing was carried out using blood. This TCR was sampled from an elderly woman in good health. The chain uses TRBV7-2 and TRBJ2-5, with D perhaps matching TRBD1 or TRBD2 (5 bases each). Written as DNA, the CDR3 is TGTGCCAGCAGCTATACCTCCAGGGAGCAGTACTTC. This encodes CASSYTSREQYF.